This entry describes one TCR beta chain. Its antigen is not identified. V was cut by 1 base and J by 6 bases, with 16 bases left in between. Germline values: CDR1 DFQATT, CDR2 SNEGSKA (reference sequence). The CDR3 sequence is 14 residues long. MiXCR, run by TCRdb on the reads, gives a single entry per CDR3 protein. This repertoire shows 500,000 to 600,000 distinct CDR3 sequences, about 17% found once; its top ten account for about 24%. This sample is part of a study of T cell repertoires in cytomegalovirus infection. At the level of the study: Public TCR beta signatures were indicative of both CMV infection and a matching HLA type.

Broader study findings: CMV carriers having the relevant HLA were flagged by cumulative public TCR beta family frequency. Dominant in the ex vivo response were TCR beta clonotypes restricted by HLA-C and specific for CMV.

The J gene is TRBJ2-7, the V gene TRBV20-1; D possibly corresponds to TRBD2 (6 bases). Source material: CD8+ T cells from PBMCs. The receptor comes from a human donor in good health (CMV status not recorded). Some clones in this sample may be carry-over from other donors' samples. CDR3 region: CSARGDWAWGEQYF. DNA for the CDR3: TGCAGTGCTAGAGGGGACTGGGCGTGGGGCGAGCAGTACTTC.